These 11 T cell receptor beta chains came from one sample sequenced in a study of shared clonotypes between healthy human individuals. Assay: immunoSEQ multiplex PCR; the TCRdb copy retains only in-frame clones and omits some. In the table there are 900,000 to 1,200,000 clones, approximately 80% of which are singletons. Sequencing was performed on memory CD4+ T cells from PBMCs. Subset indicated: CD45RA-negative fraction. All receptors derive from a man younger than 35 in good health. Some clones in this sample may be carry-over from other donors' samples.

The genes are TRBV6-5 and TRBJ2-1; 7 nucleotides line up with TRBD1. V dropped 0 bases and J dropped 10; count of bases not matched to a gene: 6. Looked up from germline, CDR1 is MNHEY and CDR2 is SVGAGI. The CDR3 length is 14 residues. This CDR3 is CASSYSTGSDEQFF. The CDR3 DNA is TGTGCCAGCAGTTACTCGACAGGGTCGGACGAGCAGTTCTTC.

The CDR3 DNA follows: TGTGCCAGCAGTTATATCTCCGGGGGGGCCTACGAGCAGTACTTC. This codes for CASSYISGGAYEQYF. V usage is TRBV6-6 and J usage is TRBJ2-7; 8 nucleotides line up with TRBD2. The CDR3 is 15 amino acids. CDR1 is MNHNY and CDR2 is SVGAGI in the germline V gene (reference sequence). The V gene end was trimmed by 3 bases and the J gene end by 2 bases; junction bases not matched to a gene: 6.

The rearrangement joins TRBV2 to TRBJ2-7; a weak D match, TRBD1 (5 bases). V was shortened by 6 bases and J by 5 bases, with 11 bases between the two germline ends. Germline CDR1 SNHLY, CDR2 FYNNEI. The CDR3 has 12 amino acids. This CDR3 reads CASSREANEQYF. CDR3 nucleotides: TGTGCCAGCAGCAGGGAAGCAAACGAGCAGTACTTC.

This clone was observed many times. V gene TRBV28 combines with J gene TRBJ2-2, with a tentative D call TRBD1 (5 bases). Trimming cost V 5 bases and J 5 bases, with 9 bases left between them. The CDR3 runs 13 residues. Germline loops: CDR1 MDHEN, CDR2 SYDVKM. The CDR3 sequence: CASSRRTTGELFF. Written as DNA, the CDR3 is TGTGCCAGCAGTAGACGGACAACCGGGGAGCTGTTTTTT.

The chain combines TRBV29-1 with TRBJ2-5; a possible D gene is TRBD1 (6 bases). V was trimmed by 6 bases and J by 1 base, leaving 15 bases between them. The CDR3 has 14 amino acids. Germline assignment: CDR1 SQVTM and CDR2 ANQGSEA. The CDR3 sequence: CSVGKRTAQETQYF. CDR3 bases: TGCAGCGTGGGAAAGCGGACAGCCCAAGAGACCCAGTACTTC.

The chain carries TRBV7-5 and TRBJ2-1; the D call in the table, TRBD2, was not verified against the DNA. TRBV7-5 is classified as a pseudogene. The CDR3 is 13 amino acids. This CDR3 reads CASSIRPTGEQFF. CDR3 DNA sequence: TGTGCCAGCAGCATACGCCCCACGGGTGAGCAGTTCTTC.

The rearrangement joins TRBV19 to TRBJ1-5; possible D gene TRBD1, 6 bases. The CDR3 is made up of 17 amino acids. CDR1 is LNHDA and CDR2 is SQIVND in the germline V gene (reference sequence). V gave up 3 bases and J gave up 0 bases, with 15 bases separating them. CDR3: CASSIRSARGSNQPQHF. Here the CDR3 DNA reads TGTGCCAGTAGTATTCGCTCTGCCAGGGGTAGCAATCAGCCCCAGCATTTT.

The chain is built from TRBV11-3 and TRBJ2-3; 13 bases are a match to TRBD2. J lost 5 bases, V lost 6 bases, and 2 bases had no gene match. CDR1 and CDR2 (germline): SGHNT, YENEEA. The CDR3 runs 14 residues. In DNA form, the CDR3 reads TGTGCCAGCAGACTAGCGGGAGGGAGAGATACGCAGTATTTT. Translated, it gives CASRLAGGRDTQYF.

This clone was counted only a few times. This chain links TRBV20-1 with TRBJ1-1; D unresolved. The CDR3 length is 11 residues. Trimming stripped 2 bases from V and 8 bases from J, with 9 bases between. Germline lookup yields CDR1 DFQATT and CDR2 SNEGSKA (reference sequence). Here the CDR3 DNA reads TGCAGTGCTAGACTCCTTGGGGAAGCTTTCTTT. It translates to CSARLLGEAFF.

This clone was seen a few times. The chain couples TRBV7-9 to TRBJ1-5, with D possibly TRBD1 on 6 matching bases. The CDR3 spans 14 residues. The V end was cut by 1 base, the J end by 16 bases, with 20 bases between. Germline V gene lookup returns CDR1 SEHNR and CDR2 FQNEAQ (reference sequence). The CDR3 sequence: CASSLEVGGTPLHF. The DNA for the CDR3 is TGTGCCAGCAGCTTAGAGGTTGGCGGGACACCACTACATTTT.

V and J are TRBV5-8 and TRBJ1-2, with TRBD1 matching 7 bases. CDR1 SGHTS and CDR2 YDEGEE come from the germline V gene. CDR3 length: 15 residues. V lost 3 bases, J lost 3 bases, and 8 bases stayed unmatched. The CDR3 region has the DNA TGTGCCAGCAGCTGGGGACAGCTACGATACTATGGCTACACCTTC. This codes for CASSWGQLRYYGYTF.